A single sample gave rise to the 16 T cell receptor beta chains below, sequenced in a study of blood T cell repertoires in COVID-19. The repertoire was sequenced with immunoSEQ multiplex PCR; TCRdb's copy has only in-frame clones and lacks some. The sample holds about 320,000 clones, roughly nine tenths seen once. The sample taken for sequencing was PBMCs or T cells enriched from blood (not recorded which). These receptor sequences come from a woman aged 25 to 39 who had recovered from COVID-19.

This clone turned up a few times. The chain recombines TRBV4-1 with TRBJ2-3; no definite D call. From germline, CDR1 is MGHRA and CDR2 YSYEKL. CDR3 length equals 12 residues. V lost 1 base and J lost 11, with 10 bases in between. The CDR3: CASSQGAGGQYF. The CDR3 coding sequence is TGCGCCAGCAGCCAAGGGGCTGGTGGGCAGTATTTT.

The genes are TRBV7-2 and TRBJ1-2; D uncertain. CDR3 length equals 16 residues. V was cut by 2 bases and J by 0 bases, with 13 bases left in between. In germline, CDR1 is SGHTA, CDR2 FQGNSA. The CDR3 here is CASSLMFRGANYGYTF. The DNA for the CDR3 is TGTGCCAGCAGCTTAATGTTTCGGGGAGCTAACTATGGCTACACCTTC.

The rearrangement links TRBV7-6 to TRBJ1-1, with a tentative D call TRBD1 (5 bases). Germline CDR1 and CDR2: SGHVS and FNYEAQ. The V end lost 1 base, the J end lost 5 bases, and 11 bases lay between the germline ends. The CDR3 has 14 amino acids. CDR3 sequence: CASSLEGRGTEAFF. The CDR3 DNA sequence: TGTGCCAGCAGCTTAGAGGGGAGGGGAACTGAAGCTTTCTTT.

The chain is built from TRBV19 and TRBJ1-2; 11 bases agree with TRBD1. J was trimmed by 6 bases and V by 4 bases; bases with no gene match: 7. CDR3 length: 15 residues. The V gene's germline CDR1 is LNHDA and CDR2 SQIVND (reference sequence). The CDR3 region is CASSTWGQGGDGYTF. DNA of the CDR3: TGTGCCAGTAGTACCTGGGGACAGGGGGGAGATGGCTACACCTTC.

V usage is TRBV6-2 or TRBV6-3 and J usage is TRBJ2-7; 8 positions match TRBD1. V shed 0 bases, J shed 1 base, and the junction held 5 bases outside the gene matches. Germline lookup yields CDR1 MNHEY and CDR2 SVGEGT. The CDR3 is 16 residues long. The CDR3 here is CASSYSRGLGSYEQYF. The CDR3 DNA is TGTGCCAGCAGTTACTCCAGGGGGCTGGGTTCCTACGAGCAGTACTTC.

This chain joins TRBV7-2 and TRBJ2-2; 7 positions agree with TRBD1. CDR3 size: 15 residues. The germline CDR1 and CDR2 sequences are SGHTA and FQGNSA. V shed 3 bases, J shed 4 bases, and the junction held 5 bases outside the gene matches. The CDR3 sequence: CASSFSAGGTGELFF. DNA for the CDR3: TGTGCCAGCAGCTTTTCCGCAGGGGGCACCGGGGAGCTGTTTTTT.

The chain uses TRBV12-5 and TRBJ1-6; D perhaps matches TRBD1 (6 bases). The CDR3 is made up of 14 amino acids. Between the trimmed V and J ends, which lost 6 bases and 9 bases, there was a span of 15 bases. Germline values: CDR1 LGHNT, CDR2 FRNRAP. CDR3 loop: CASGPGGGPSPLHF. In nucleotides, the CDR3 is TGTGCTAGTGGGCCCGGGGGGGGGCCTTCACCCCTCCACTTT.

The CDR3, as DNA: TGCAGTGCTAGTCCACGGGACAGGGGGAGGTCTGAAGCTTTCTTT. It is translated as CSASPRDRGRSEAFF. The chain has TRBV20-1 and TRBJ1-1; 11 nucleotides match TRBD1. Looked up from germline, CDR1 is DFQATT and CDR2 is SNEGSKA (reference sequence). Trimming removed 3 bases from V and 6 bases from J; junction bases left unmatched: 9. There are 15 residues in the CDR3.

This chain joins TRBV5-1 and TRBJ2-1, with a weak D call TRBD2 (5 bases). Germline CDR1 and CDR2: SGHRS and YFSETQ. Trimming took 0 bases from V and 5 from J, leaving 15 bases between them. CDR3 length: 16 amino acids. The CDR3 is CASSLGWTPKDNEQFF. CDR3 in DNA: TGCGCCAGCAGCTTGGGATGGACTCCCAAGGACAATGAGCAGTTCTTC. Complete variable domain (other parts from reference TRBV5-1 and TRBJ2-1): KAGVTQTPRYLIKTRGQQVTLSCSPISGHRSVSWYQQTPGQGLQFLFEYFSETQRNKGNFPGRFSGRQFSNSRSEMNVSTLELGDSALYLCASSLGWTPKDNEQFFGPGTRLTVL.

V is TRBV7-8 and J is TRBJ2-1; 7 nucleotides agree with TRBD2. CDR3 length equals 17 residues. Germline CDR1 reads SGHVS; CDR2 reads FQNEAQ. V lost 1 base and J lost 0; bases outside the gene matches: 6. CDR3 amino acids: CASSLVVRGSSYNEQFF. In DNA form, the CDR3 reads TGTGCCAGCAGCTTAGTTGTGCGGGGGAGCTCCTACAATGAGCAGTTCTTC.

The chain has TRBV3-1 (or the pseudogene TRBV3-2) and TRBJ1-1; TRBD1 matches at 8 bases. Germline V gene data show CDR1 as LGHDT and CDR2 as YNNKEL (reference sequence). The CDR3 covers 14 residues. Germline trimming cut 4 bases from V and 5 bases from J; bases unmatched to any gene: 6. The CDR3 reads CASSRETGGTEAFF. CDR3 bases: TGTGCCAGCAGCCGAGAAACAGGGGGAACTGAAGCTTTCTTT.

The chain couples TRBV15 to TRBJ1-2; 7 bases are a match to TRBD1. Germline V gene lookup returns CDR1 LNHNV and CDR2 YYDKDF (reference sequence). V dropped 4 bases and J dropped 7; count of bases not matched to a gene: 9. The CDR3 is 14 amino acids. The CDR3 here is CATSIAEGASGYTF. As DNA, the CDR3 is TGTGCCACCAGCATCGCCGAGGGGGCGAGTGGCTACACCTTC.

The chain has TRBV11-2 and TRBJ2-3; 9 bases line up with TRBD1. Germline V gene data show CDR1 as SGHAT and CDR2 as FQNNGV. V shed 0 bases, J shed 5 bases, and the junction held 9 bases outside the gene matches. CDR3 length: 17 residues. The CDR3 nucleotides are TGTGCCAGCAGCTTAGACCGCCCCGGGACAGGGCTAGATACGCAGTATTTT. It encodes CASSLDRPGTGLDTQYF.

The V and J genes are TRBV5-1 and TRBJ1-6, with D perhaps TRBD1 (5 bases). Trimming removed 4 bases at V and 0 bases at J, with 20 bases between. Germline V gene lookup returns CDR1 SGHRS and CDR2 YFSETQ. The CDR3 sequence is 19 residues long. The CDR3 nucleotides are TGCGCCAGCAGCCCCCGACCTGGGGCGGCGAGCTCCTATAATTCACCCCTCCACTTT. Its translation: CASSPRPGAASSYNSPLHF.

The chain couples TRBV6-5 to TRBJ1-6, with a weak D call TRBD1 (6 bases). V lost 6 bases, J lost 5 bases, and 11 bases lay in between. CDR3 length: 14 amino acids. The germline V gene has CDR1 MNHEY and CDR2 SVGAGI. CDR3 DNA sequence: TGTGCCAGCAGCACCGGGACACATAATTCACCCCTCCACTTT. Amino acid sequence: CASSTGTHNSPLHF.

The chain couples TRBV6-5 to TRBJ2-1; no definite D call. Per germline, CDR1 MNHEY and CDR2 SVGAGI. This CDR3 comprises 11 residues. V lost 8 bases and J lost 10, with 12 bases in between. The CDR3 DNA reads TGTGCCAGCGGTAGTACCCCGGAGCAGTTCTTC. The encoded protein is CASGSTPEQFF.